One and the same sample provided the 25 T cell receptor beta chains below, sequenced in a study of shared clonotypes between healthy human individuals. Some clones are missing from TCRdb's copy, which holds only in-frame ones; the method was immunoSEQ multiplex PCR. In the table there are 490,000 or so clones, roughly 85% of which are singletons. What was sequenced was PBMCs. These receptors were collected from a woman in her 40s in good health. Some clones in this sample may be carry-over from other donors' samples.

The CDR3 region has the DNA TGCAGCGTTGACCATGTCCGTGGGACTGAAGCTTTCTTT. Translated, it gives CSVDHVRGTEAFF. The chain combines TRBV29-1 with TRBJ1-1; D is unclear. CDR3 length: 13 amino acids. The ends were cut back, 3 bases at V and 5 bases at J, with 13 bases in the middle. The V gene's germline CDR1 is SQVTM and CDR2 ANQGSEA.

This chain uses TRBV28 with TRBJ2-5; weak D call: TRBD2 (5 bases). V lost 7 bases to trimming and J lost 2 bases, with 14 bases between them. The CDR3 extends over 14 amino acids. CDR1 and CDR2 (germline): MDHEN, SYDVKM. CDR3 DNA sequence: TGTGCCAGCACTATCCAGCGGAATCAAGAGACCCAGTACTTC. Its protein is CASTIQRNQETQYF.

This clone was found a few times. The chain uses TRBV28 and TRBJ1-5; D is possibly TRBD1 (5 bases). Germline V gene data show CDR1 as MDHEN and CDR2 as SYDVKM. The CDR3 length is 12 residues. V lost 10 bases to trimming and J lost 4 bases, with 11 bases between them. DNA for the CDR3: TGTGCCACCTTGGGGGTTAATCAGCCCCAGCATTTT. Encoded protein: CATLGVNQPQHF.

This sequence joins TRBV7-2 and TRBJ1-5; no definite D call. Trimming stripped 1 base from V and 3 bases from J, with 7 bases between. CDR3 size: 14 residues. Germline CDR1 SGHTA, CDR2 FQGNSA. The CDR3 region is CASSLDTPNQPQHF. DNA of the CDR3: TGTGCCAGCAGCTTAGACACACCCAATCAGCCCCAGCATTTT. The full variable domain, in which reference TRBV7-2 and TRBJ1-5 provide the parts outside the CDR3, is GAGVSQSPSNKVTEKGKDVELRCDPISGHTALYWYRQSLGQGLEFLIYFQGNSAPDKSGLPSDRFSAERTGGSVSTLTIQRTQQEDSAVYLCASSLDTPNQPQHFGDGTRLSIL.

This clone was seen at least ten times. CDR3 residues: CASSTGLDSGSYNEQFF. Here the CDR3 DNA reads TGTGCCAGCAGCACCGGACTGGACTCGGGCTCCTACAATGAGCAGTTCTTC. This chain uses TRBV7-9 with TRBJ2-1; D perhaps matches TRBD2 (5 bases). Looked up from germline, CDR1 is SEHNR and CDR2 is FQNEAQ (reference sequence). The V gene lost 5 bases and the J gene lost 0 bases, with 17 bases spanning the gap. The length of the CDR3 is 17 residues.

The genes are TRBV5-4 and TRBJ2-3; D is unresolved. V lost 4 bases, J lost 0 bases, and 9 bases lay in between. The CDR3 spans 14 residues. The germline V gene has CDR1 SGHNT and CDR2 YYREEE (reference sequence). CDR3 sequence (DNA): TGTGCCAGCAGCCTCGGGCTGAGCACAGATACGCAGTATTTT. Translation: CASSLGLSTDTQYF.

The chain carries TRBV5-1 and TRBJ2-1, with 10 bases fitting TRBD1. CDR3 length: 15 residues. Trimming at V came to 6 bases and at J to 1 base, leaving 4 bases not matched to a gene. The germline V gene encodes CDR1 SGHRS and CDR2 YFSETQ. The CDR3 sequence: CASTSGQGSYNEQFF. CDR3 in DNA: TGCGCCAGCACCTCGGGACAGGGGTCCTACAATGAGCAGTTCTTC.

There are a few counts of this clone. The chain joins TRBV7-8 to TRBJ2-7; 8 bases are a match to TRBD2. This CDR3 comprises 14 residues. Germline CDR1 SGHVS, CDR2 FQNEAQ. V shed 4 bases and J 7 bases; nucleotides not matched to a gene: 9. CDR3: CASSYVAGPGEQYF. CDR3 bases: TGTGCCAGCAGCTATGTAGCGGGACCGGGAGAGCAGTACTTC. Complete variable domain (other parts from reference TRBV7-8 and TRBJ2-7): GAGVSQSPRYKVAKRGQDVALRCDPISGHVSLFWYQQALGQGPEFLTYFQNEAQLDKSGLPSDRFFAERPEGSVSTLKIQRTQQEDSAVYLCASSYVAGPGEQYFGPGTRLTVT.

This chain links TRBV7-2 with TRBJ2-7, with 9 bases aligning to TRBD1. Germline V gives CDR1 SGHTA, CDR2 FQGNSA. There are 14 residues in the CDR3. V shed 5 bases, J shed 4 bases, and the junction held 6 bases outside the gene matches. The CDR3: CASSTRQGGYEQYF. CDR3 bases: TGTGCCAGCAGCACCCGACAGGGGGGTTACGAGCAGTACTTC.

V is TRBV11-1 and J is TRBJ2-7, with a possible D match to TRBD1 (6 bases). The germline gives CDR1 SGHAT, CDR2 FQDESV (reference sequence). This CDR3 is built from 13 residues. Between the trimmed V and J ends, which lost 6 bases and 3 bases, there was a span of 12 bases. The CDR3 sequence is CASSSDRFYEQYF. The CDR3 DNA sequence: TGTGCCAGCAGTTCCGACAGGTTCTACGAGCAGTACTTC.

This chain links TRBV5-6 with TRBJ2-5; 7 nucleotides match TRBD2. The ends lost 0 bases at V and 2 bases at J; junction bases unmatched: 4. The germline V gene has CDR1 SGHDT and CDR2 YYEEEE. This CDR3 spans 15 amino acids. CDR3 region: CASSLGLADQETQYF. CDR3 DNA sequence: TGTGCCAGCAGCTTGGGGCTAGCGGATCAAGAGACCCAGTACTTC.

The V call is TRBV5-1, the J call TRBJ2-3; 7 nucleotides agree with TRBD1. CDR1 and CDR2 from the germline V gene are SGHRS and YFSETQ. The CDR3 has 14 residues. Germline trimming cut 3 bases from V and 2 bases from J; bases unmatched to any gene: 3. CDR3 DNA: TGCGCCAGCAGCTCGGGACAGAACACAGATACGCAGTATTTT. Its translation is CASSSGQNTDTQYF.

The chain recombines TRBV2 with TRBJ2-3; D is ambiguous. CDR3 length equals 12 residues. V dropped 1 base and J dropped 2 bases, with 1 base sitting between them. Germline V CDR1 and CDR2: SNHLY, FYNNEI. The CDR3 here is CASSEVTDTQYF. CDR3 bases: TGTGCCAGCAGTGAAGTCACAGATACGCAGTATTTT.

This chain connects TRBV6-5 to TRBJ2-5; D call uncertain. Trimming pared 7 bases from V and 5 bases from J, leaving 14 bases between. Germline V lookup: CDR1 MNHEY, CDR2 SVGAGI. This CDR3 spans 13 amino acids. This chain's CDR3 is CASTTQMGETQYF. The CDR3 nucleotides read TGTGCCAGCACCACCCAGATGGGGGAGACCCAGTACTTC.

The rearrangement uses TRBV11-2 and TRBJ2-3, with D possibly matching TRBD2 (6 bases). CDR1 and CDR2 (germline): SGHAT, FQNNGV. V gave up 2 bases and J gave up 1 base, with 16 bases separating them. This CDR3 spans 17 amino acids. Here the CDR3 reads CASSLTGGRGGTDTQYF. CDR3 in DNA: TGTGCCAGCAGCTTAACCGGCGGCCGCGGGGGCACAGATACGCAGTATTTT. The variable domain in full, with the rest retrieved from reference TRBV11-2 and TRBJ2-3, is EAGVAQSPRYKIIEKRQSVAFWCNPISGHATLYWYQQILGQGPKLLIQFQNNGVVDDSQLPKDRFSAERLKGVDSTLKIQPAKLEDSAVYLCASSLTGGRGGTDTQYFGPGTRLTVL.

The CDR3 spells CASSNYGGTDTQYF. CDR3 sequence (DNA): TGTGCCAGCTCGAACTACGGGGGCACAGATACGCAGTATTTT. The chain has TRBV18 and TRBJ2-3, with D maybe TRBD2 (5 bases). The CDR3 spans 14 residues. Trimming left V 6 bases short and J 1 base short, with 11 bases between. CDR1 KGHSH and CDR2 LQKENI come from the germline V gene.

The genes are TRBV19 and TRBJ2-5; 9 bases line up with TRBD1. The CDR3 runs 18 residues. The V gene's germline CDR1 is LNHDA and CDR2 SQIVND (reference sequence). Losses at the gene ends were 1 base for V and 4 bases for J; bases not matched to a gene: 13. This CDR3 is CASSIGYRGPGSGETQYF. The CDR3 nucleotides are TGTGCCAGTAGTATAGGATACAGGGGGCCAGGGTCGGGAGAGACCCAGTACTTC. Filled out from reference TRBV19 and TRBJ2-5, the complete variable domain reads DGGITQSPKYLFRKEGQNVTLSCEQNLNHDAMYWYRQDPGQGLRLIYYSQIVNDFQKGDIAEGYSVSREKKESFPLTVTSAQKNPTAFYLCASSIGYRGPGSGETQYFGPGTRLLVL.

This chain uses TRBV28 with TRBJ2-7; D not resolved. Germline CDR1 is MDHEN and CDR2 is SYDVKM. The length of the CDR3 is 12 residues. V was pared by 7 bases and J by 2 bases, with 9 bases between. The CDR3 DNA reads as TGTGCCAGCAATGCCCTCGCCTACGAGCAGTACTTC. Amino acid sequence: CASNALAYEQYF.

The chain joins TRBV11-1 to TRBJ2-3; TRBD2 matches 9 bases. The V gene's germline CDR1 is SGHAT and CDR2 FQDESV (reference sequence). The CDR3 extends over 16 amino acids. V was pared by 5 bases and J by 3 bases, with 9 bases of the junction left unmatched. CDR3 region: CASSPLSGSTTDTQYF. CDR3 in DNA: TGTGCCAGCAGCCCCCTTAGCGGGAGTACTACAGATACGCAGTATTTT.

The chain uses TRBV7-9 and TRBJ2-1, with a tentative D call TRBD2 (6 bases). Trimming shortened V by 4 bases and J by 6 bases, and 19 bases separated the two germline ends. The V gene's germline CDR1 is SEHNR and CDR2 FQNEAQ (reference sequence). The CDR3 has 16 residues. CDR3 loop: CASSSTVGGTGNEQFF. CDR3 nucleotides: TGTGCCAGCAGCTCGACTGTCGGCGGGACGGGCAATGAGCAGTTCTTC.

The DNA for the CDR3 is TGTGCCAGCAGATACCTTAGCGGGAACCAAGAGACCCAGTACTTC. It yields the protein CASRYLSGNQETQYF. V and J are TRBV2 and TRBJ2-5, with 8 bases fitting TRBD2. The CDR3 spans 15 residues. CDR1 is SNHLY, CDR2 FYNNEI, per germline. V shed 6 bases and J 0 bases; nucleotides not matched to a gene: 6.

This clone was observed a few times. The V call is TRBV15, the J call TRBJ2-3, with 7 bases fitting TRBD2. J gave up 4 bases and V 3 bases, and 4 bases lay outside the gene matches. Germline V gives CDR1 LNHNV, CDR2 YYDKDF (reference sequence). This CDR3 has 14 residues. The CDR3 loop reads CATSSGGDADTQYF. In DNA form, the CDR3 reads TGTGCCACCAGCAGTGGGGGGGACGCAGATACGCAGTATTTT.

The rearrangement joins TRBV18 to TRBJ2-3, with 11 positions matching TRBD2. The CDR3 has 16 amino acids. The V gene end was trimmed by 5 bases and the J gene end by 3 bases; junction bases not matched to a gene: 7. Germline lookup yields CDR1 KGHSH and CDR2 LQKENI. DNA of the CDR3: TGTGCCAGCTCAATACTAGCGGGAGAGACGACAGATACGCAGTATTTT. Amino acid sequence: CASSILAGETTDTQYF.

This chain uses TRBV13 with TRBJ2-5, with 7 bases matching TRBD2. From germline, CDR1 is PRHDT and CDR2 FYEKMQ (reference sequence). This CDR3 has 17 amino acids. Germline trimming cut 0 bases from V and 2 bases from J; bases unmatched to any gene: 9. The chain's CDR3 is CASSLGLFGTTQETQYF. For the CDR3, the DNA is TGTGCCAGCAGCTTAGGCTTATTCGGGACTACGCAAGAGACCCAGTACTTC.

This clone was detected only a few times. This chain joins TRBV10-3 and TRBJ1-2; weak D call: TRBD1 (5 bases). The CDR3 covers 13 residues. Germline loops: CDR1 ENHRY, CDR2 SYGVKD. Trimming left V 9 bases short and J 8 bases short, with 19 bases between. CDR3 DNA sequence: TGTGCCATTAAGACAGAGAACATAGGCGGCTACACCTTC. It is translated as CAIKTENIGGYTF.